The clone carrying this T cell receptor beta chain occurred once. These data belong to a study of OX40 agonist ivuxolimab in advanced cancers. Libraries were prepared by immunoSEQ multiplex PCR; TCRdb keeps only in-frame clonotypes and omits some of them. The table shows about 62,000 clones, with approximately 86% occurring only once. CDR3 length: 14 amino acids. Germline CDR1 reads LNHDA; CDR2 reads SQIVND (reference sequence). Trimming removed 4 bases from V and 1 base from J, with 5 bases in between. The clonotype was recovered from an adult with an advanced solid tumor such as melanoma, head and neck, liver or kidney cancer. This chain uses TRBV19 with TRBJ2-6; D gene ambiguous. The sample here was CD4+ or CD8+ T cells sorted from blood, taken in a trial of the OX40 agonist ivuxolimab. The CDR3 protein is CASSTVSGANVLTF. The CDR3 region has the DNA TGTGCCAGTAGTACGGTTTCTGGGGCCAACGTCCTGACTTTC. The variable domain in full, completed from reference TRBV19 and TRBJ2-6, reads DGGITQSPKYLFRKEGQNVTLSCEQNLNHDAMYWYRQDPGQGLRLIYYSQIVNDFQKGDIAEGYSVSREKKESFPLTVTSAQKNPTAFYLCASSTVSGANVLTFGAGSRLTVL.